The 7 T cell receptor beta chains below were found in one sample sequenced in a study of TIL therapy for anti-PD-1-resistant metastatic lung cancer. Documented time point: pre-treatment sample, taken before nivolumab and TIL therapy. The immunoSEQ assay was v3. Generated by immunoSEQ multiplex PCR, the TCRdb table keeps only in-frame clones and is missing some. Counted here are some 15,000 clones, 86% occurring once; the ten biggest clones make up around 0.9%. Sequencing was performed on blood, taken at baseline. These receptors all stem from a person aged 25 to 80 with non-small cell lung cancer.

This chain joins TRBV4-2 and TRBJ2-3; D remains ambiguous. This CDR3 is built from 15 residues. Germline V gene data show CDR1 as LGHNA and CDR2 as YNFKEQ. The germline V and J ends were trimmed by 1 base and 2 bases, with 10 bases remaining between them. CDR3 in amino acids: CASSQARRTTDTQYF. For the CDR3, the DNA is TGTGCCAGCAGCCAAGCCCGTCGGACCACAGATACGCAGTATTTT.

This clone has a handful of counts. This rearrangement joins TRBV5-6 to TRBJ2-1, with 9 bases aligning to TRBD1. This CDR3 contains 15 residues. From germline, CDR1 is SGHDT and CDR2 YYEEEE. V lost 4 bases, J lost 7 bases, and 9 bases stayed unmatched. The CDR3 DNA is TGTGCCAGCAGCAATCGGGGACAGGGATCGAATGAGCAGTTCTTC. Protein sequence: CASSNRGQGSNEQFF.

This chain links TRBV19 with TRBJ1-4; TRBD1 matches at 7 bases. J gave up 4 bases and V 5 bases, and 7 bases lay outside the gene matches. The CDR3 is 15 residues long. Germline CDR1 reads LNHDA; CDR2 reads SQIVND (reference sequence). CDR3 sequence reads: CASSPDRVNNEKLFF. The CDR3 DNA is TGTGCCAGTAGTCCAGACAGGGTGAATAATGAAAAACTGTTTTTT.

The chain couples TRBV7-9 to TRBJ2-2, with 8 bases aligning to TRBD1. The CDR3 runs to 17 residues. Germline values: CDR1 SEHNR, CDR2 FQNEAQ (reference sequence). Trimming took 4 bases from V and 3 from J; bases not matched to a gene: 10. CDR3 in DNA: TGTGCCAGCAGCTCCCGGACAGGGAGTAAGGACACCGGGGAGCTGTTTTTT. Translated, it gives CASSSRTGSKDTGELFF.

DNA of the CDR3: TGTGCCAGCAGTTTATCCTTAGACAACACTGAAGCTTTCTTT. It translates to CASSLSLDNTEAFF. This sequence joins TRBV27 and TRBJ1-1; D remains unclear. Germline V gene sequence: CDR1 MNHEY, CDR2 SMNVEV (reference sequence). This CDR3 contains 14 residues. V was shortened by 0 bases and J by 2 bases, with 7 bases between the two germline ends.

The chain is built from TRBV5-1 and TRBJ2-1, with 9 positions matching TRBD2. The CDR3 length is 17 residues. The V gene end was trimmed by 0 bases and the J gene end by 3 bases; junction bases not matched to a gene: 7. Germline V CDR1 and CDR2: SGHRS, YFSETQ. This CDR3 is CASSLAGGSGSYNEQFF. The CDR3 coding sequence is TGCGCCAGCAGCTTGGCCGGGGGTAGCGGGAGCTACAATGAGCAGTTCTTC.

The chain is built from TRBV11-3 and TRBJ2-5; D uncertain. There are 13 residues in the CDR3. From germline, CDR1 is SGHNT and CDR2 YENEEA. V lost 0 bases and J lost 4, with 6 bases in between. Here the CDR3 DNA reads TGTGCCAGCAGCTTAGATGTAGGAGAGACCCAGTACTTC. Translation gives CASSLDVGETQYF.